This T cell receptor (beta chain) derives from a study of blood T cell repertoires in COVID-19. This clone was counted between two and nine times. With 3 bases clipped from V and 5 bases from J, the junction kept 6 bases outside the gene matches. Germline CDR1 is MDHEN and CDR2 is SYDVKM. The CDR3 covers 15 residues. Per the original methods: Estimation of nucleated cell counts relied on the amplification of reference gene primers. The protocol was immunoSEQ multiplex PCR, while the TCRdb copy is restricted to in-frame clones and leaves out a portion. That table gives V, J and clone size, and the DNA gave D and trimming. The sample includes 250,000 to 350,000 clones, 89% of them seen just once.

The TCR comes from a woman aged 45-59 years who had been exposed to COVID-19. Sequencing was done on a sample of PBMCs or T cells enriched from blood (not recorded which). The V and J genes are TRBV28 and TRBJ1-1; 10 nucleotides match TRBD1. Here the CDR3 reads CASSFLTGGKTEAFF. For the CDR3, the DNA is TGTGCCAGCAGTTTCTTGACAGGGGGCAAGACTGAAGCTTTCTTT.